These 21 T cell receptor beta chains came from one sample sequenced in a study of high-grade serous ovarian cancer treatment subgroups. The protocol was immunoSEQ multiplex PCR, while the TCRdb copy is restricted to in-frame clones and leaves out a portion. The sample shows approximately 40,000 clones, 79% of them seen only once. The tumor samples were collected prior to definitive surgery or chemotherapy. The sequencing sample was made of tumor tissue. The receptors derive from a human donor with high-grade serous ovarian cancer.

CDR3 nucleotides: TGTGCCAGCAGTTACTCCCGGAGGCCGCCCTACGAGCAGTACTTC. Protein product: CASSYSRRPPYEQYF. The chain is built from TRBV6-5 and TRBJ2-7; TRBD2 is a possible D gene (5 bases). CDR1 and CDR2 from the germline V gene are MNHEY and SVGAGI. V was pared by 0 bases and J by 2 bases, with 11 bases between. The CDR3 runs 15 residues.

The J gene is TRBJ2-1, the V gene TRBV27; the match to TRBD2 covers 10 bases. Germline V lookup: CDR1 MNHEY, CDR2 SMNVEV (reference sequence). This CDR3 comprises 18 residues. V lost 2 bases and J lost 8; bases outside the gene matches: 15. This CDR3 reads CASSLNATLAGVGDEQFF. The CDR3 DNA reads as TGTGCCAGCAGTTTAAACGCAACCCTAGCGGGAGTGGGGGATGAGCAGTTCTTC.

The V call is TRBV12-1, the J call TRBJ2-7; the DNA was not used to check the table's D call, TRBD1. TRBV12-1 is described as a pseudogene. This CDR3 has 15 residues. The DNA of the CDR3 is TGTGCCAGCAGCCCCCCAGGGCGGTACTCCTACGAGCAGTACTTC. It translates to CASSPPGRYSYEQYF.

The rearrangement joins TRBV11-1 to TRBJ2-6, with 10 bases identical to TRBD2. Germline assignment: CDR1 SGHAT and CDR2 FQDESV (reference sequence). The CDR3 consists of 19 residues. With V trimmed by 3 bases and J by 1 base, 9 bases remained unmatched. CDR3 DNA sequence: TGTGCCAGCAGCTTCTTGACTAGCGGGCAATATTCTGGGGCCAACGTCCTGACTTTC. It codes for CASSFLTSGQYSGANVLTF.

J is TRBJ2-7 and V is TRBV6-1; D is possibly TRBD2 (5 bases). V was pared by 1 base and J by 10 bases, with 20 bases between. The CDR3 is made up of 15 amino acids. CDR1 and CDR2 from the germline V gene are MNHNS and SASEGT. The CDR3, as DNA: TGTGCCAGCAGTGAAGGTAGTATTGAGGGAATCTCCCAGTACTTC. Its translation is CASSEGSIEGISQYF.

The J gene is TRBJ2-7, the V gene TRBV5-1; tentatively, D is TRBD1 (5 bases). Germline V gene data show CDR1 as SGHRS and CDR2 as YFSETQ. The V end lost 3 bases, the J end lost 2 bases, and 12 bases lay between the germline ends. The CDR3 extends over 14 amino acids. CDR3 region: CASSSGSYAYEQYF. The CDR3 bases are TGCGCCAGCAGCTCAGGGTCCTACGCCTACGAGCAGTACTTC.

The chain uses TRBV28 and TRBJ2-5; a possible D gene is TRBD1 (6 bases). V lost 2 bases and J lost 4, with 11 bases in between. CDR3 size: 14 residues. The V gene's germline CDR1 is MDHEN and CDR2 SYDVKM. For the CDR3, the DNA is TGTGCCAGCAGTTTAGGGGGCCGCGGAGAGACCCAGTACTTC. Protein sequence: CASSLGGRGETQYF.

CDR3 protein: CASSLGAGGTDTQYF. CDR3 DNA sequence: TGTGCCAGCAGCTTAGGAGCGGGGGGCACAGATACGCAGTATTTT. The chain uses TRBV7-6 and TRBJ2-3, with TRBD2 matching over 8 bases. V lost 1 base, J lost 1 base, and 1 base stayed unmatched. The CDR3 runs to 15 residues. Germline V gives CDR1 SGHVS, CDR2 FNYEAQ.

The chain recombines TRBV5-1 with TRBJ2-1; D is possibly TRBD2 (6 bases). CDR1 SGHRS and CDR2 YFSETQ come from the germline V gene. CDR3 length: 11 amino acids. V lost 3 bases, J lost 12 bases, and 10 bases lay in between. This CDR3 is CASSSSVAQFF. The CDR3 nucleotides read TGCGCCAGCAGCTCTAGCGTTGCGCAGTTCTTC.

The CDR3, as DNA: TGTGCCAGCAGCCAACAAGAGGCTTCACCCCTCCACTTT. It specifies CASSQQEASPLHF. The chain uses TRBV4-2 and TRBJ1-6; D gene uncertain. CDR1 is LGHNA and CDR2 is YNFKEQ in the germline V gene. This CDR3 has 13 residues. Trimming shortened V by 2 bases and J by 9 bases, and 8 bases separated the two germline ends.

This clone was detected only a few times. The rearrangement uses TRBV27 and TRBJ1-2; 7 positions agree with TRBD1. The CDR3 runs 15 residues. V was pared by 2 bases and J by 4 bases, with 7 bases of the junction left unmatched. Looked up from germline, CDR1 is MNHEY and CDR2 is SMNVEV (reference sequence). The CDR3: CASSLKQGHSYGYTF. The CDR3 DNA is TGTGCCAGCAGTTTAAAACAGGGGCATTCCTATGGCTACACCTTC.

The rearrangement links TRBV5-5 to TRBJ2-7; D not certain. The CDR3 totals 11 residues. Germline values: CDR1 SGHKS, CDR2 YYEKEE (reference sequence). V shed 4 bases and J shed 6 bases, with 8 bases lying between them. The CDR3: CASSPALEQYF. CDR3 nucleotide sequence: TGTGCCAGCAGCCCTGCCCTCGAGCAGTACTTC.

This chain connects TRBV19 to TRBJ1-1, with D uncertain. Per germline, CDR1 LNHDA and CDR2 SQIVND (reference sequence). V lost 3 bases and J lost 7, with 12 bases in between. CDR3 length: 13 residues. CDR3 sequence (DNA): TGTGCCAGTAGTATGGGGATTGGGCTTGAAGCTTTCTTT. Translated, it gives CASSMGIGLEAFF. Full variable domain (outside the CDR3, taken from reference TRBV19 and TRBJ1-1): DGGITQSPKYLFRKEGQNVTLSCEQNLNHDAMYWYRQDPGQGLRLIYYSQIVNDFQKGDIAEGYSVSREKKESFPLTVTSAQKNPTAFYLCASSMGIGLEAFFGQGTRLTVV.

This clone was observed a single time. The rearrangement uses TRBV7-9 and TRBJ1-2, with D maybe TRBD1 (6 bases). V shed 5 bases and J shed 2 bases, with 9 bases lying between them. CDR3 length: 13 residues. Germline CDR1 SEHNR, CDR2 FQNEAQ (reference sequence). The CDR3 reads CASSHDRNYGYTF. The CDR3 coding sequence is TGTGCCAGCAGCCACGACAGGAACTATGGCTACACCTTC.

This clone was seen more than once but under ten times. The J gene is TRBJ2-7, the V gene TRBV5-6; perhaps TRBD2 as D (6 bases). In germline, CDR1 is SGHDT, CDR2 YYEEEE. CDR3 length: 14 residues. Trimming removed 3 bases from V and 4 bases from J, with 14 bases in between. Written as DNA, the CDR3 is TGTGCCAGCAGCTGGGGGACTCCCGGATACGAGCAGTACTTC. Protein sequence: CASSWGTPGYEQYF.

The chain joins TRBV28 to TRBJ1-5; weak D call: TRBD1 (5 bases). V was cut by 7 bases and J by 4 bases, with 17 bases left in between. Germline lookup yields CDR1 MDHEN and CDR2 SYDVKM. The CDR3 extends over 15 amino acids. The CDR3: CASTPRQGGNQPQHF. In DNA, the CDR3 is TGTGCCAGCACCCCGCGGCAGGGCGGGAATCAGCCCCAGCATTTT.

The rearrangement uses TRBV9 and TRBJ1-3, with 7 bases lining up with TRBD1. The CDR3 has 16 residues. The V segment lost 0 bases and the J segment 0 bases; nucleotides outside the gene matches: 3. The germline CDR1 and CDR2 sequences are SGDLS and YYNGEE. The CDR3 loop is CASSVDPGGSGNTIYF. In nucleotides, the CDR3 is TGTGCCAGCAGCGTAGATCCAGGGGGCTCTGGAAACACCATATATTTT.

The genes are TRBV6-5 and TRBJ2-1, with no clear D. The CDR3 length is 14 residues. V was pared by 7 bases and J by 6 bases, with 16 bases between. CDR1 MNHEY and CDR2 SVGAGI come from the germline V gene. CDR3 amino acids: CASTRPGWINEQFF. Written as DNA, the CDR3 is TGTGCCAGCACTCGGCCCGGGTGGATCAATGAGCAGTTCTTC.

CDR3 in DNA: TGTGCCAGTAGTATAGATTCCCGACAGGGGGCTTCCTACGAGCAGTACTTC. This codes for CASSIDSRQGASYEQYF. The chain links TRBV19 to TRBJ2-7; 10 bases fit TRBD1. The V gene end was trimmed by 0 bases and the J gene end by 1 base; junction bases not matched to a gene: 6. CDR3 length equals 17 residues. Per the germline V gene, CDR1 is LNHDA and CDR2 is SQIVND (reference sequence).

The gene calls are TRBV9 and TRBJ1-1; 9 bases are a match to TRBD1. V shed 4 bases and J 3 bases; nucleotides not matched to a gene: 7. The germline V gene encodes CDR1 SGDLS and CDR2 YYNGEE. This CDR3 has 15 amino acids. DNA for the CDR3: TGTGCCAGCAGCCCTGGACAGGGGAGCTACACTGAAGCTTTCTTT. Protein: CASSPGQGSYTEAFF.

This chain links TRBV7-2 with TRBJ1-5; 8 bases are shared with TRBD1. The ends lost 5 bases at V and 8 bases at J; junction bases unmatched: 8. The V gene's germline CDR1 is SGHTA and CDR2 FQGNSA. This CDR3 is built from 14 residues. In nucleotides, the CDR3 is TGTGCCAGCAGCCTAGACAGGGGTTACGAGCCCCAGCATTTT. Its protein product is CASSLDRGYEPQHF.